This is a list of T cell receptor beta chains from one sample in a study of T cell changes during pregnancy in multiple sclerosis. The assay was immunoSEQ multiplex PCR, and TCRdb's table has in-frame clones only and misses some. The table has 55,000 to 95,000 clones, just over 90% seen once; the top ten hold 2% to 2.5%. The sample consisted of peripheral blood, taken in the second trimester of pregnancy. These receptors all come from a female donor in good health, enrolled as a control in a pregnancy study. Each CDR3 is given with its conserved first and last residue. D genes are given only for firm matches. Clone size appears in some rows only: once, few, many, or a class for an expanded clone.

CSVEDQGSSYEQYF TGCAGCGTTGAAGATCAGGGGAGCTCCTACGAGCAGTACTTC NA TRBJ2-7 TRBV29-1 NA
CASSAGSEAFF TGTGCCAGCAGTGCAGGGTCTGAAGCTTTCTTT NA TRBJ1-1 TRBV6-5 NA
CASRQKSHHNSNQPQHF TGTGCCAGCAGACAAAAATCCCATCACAATAGCAATCAGCCCCAGCATTTT NA TRBJ1-5 TRBV7-3 NA
CASSARGFYEQYF TGTGCCAGCAGCGCCAGGGGGTTCTACGAGCAGTACTTC TRBD1 TRBJ2-7 TRBV11-2 NA
CASSSTGSQETQYF TGTGCCAGCAGCTCAACAGGGTCCCAAGAGACCCAGTACTTC NA TRBJ2-5 TRBV5-4 NA
CASSIVRDRGTPQHF TGTGCCAGTAGTATAGTTCGGGACAGGGGTACGCCCCAGCATTTT TRBD1 TRBJ1-5 TRBV19 NA
CASSFFWGEGYGTNEKLFF TGTGCCAGCAGTTTCTTTTGGGGTGAGGGATATGGTACTAATGAAAAACTGTTTTTT NA TRBJ1-4 TRBV28 NA
CASSQDNNQPQHF TGTGCCAGCAGCCAAGACAACAATCAGCCCCAGCATTTT NA TRBJ1-5 TRBV4-2 NA
CASSLERVMDEQYF TGTGCCAGCAGCTTAGAGCGGGTCATGGACGAGCAGTACTTC NA TRBJ2-7 TRBV7-9 NA
CASSRLLGQGAPEKLFF TGCGCCAGCAGCCGGCTATTGGGACAGGGGGCGCCAGAAAAACTGTTTTTT TRBD1 TRBJ1-4 TRBV4-3 NA
CASSLNPTGGNQPQHF TGCGCCAGCAGCTTGAACCCTACAGGGGGCAATCAGCCCCAGCATTTT TRBD1 TRBJ1-5 TRBV5-1 NA
CASSLVGGGASNEQFF TGTGCCAGCAGCTTAGTGGGCGGGGGGGCCTCCAATGAGCAGTTCTTC TRBD2 TRBJ2-1 TRBV7-9 NA
CASSLTQGVGELFF TGTGCCAGCAGCTTAACCCAGGGTGTCGGGGAGCTGTTTTTT NA TRBJ2-2 TRBV14 NA
CAIRGQGMNTEAFF TGTGCCATCAGGGGACAGGGAATGAACACTGAAGCTTTCTTT TRBD1 TRBJ1-1 TRBV10-3 few
CASSLGGDGYTF TGTGCCAGCAGCTTAGGGGGGGATGGCTACACCTTC NA TRBJ1-2 TRBV7-9 NA
CASSQAGLTGELFF TGCGCCAGCAGCCAAGCAGGGTTGACCGGGGAGCTGTTTTTT NA TRBJ2-2 TRBV4-3 NA
CASSLTGGRQETQYF TGTGCCAGCAGCTTAACTGGCGGGCGGCAAGAGACCCAGTACTTC NA TRBJ2-5 TRBV7-3 NA
CASSSSGQGRTEAFF TGTGCCAGCAGTTCCTCCGGACAGGGTCGTACTGAAGCTTTCTTT TRBD1 TRBJ1-1 TRBV7-2 NA
CAWSRGSENTIYF TGTGCCTGGAGTCGGGGATCGGAAAACACCATATATTTT NA TRBJ1-3 TRBV30 NA
CASSQDRGPGYTF TGCGCCAGCAGCCAAGACAGGGGGCCCGGCTACACCTTC TRBD1 TRBJ1-2 TRBV4-3 NA
CASSEPGLLRSGNTIYF TGTGCCAGCAGCGAACCGGGACTCCTGCGCTCTGGAAACACCATATATTTT NA TRBJ1-3 TRBV11-1 NA
CASSPAGVEKNTEAFF TGTGCCAGCAGTCCCGCCGGGGTGGAGAAGAACACTGAAGCTTTCTTT NA TRBJ1-1 TRBV28 NA
CAWSRQYSNQPQHF TGTGCCTGGAGTAGACAGTATAGCAATCAGCCCCAGCATTTT NA TRBJ1-5 TRBV30 NA
CASKRTNRADGYTF TGTGCCAGCAAGAGAACGAACAGGGCGGATGGCTACACCTTC NA TRBJ1-2 TRBV6-5 NA
CASSPDRVRNTEAFF TGTGCCAGCAGCCCTGACAGGGTGCGGAACACTGAAGCTTTCTTT TRBD1 TRBJ1-1 TRBV7-8 NA
CASSVGGGEVNEQFF TGTGCCAGCAGCGTAGGTGGGGGGGAGGTCAATGAGCAGTTCTTC TRBD2 TRBJ2-1 TRBV9 NA
CASSFQGKGSPYEQYF TGTGCCAGCAGTTTTCAGGGAAAGGGTTCACCCTACGAGCAGTACTTC NA TRBJ2-7 TRBV28 NA
CASSQETQGEKLFF TGCGCCAGCAGCCAAGAAACTCAGGGCGAAAAACTGTTTTTT NA TRBJ1-4 TRBV4-3 NA
CASSSMGGGNQETQYF TGCGCCAGCAGCTCAATGGGGGGAGGGAACCAAGAGACCCAGTACTTC TRBD2 TRBJ2-5 TRBV5-1 once
CASSGPQPQHF TGTGCCAGCTCAGGGCCTCAGCCCCAGCATTTT NA TRBJ1-5 TRBV2 few
CASSLTGASTDTQYF TGTGCCAGCAGTTTGACAGGGGCTAGCACAGATACGCAGTATTTT TRBD1 TRBJ2-3 TRBV27 NA
CASSQTTGFGAKAFF TGTGCCAGCAGTCAAACCACAGGTTTTGGCGCCAAAGCTTTCTTT NA TRBJ1-1 TRBV27 NA
CASSEVKPSGNTIYF TGTGCCAGCAGTGAAGTAAAGCCCTCTGGAAACACCATATATTTT NA TRBJ1-3 TRBV6-1 NA
CASSLLAGETQYF TGTGCCAGCAGCTTACTAGCTGGGGAGACCCAGTACTTC NA TRBJ2-5 TRBV7-9 NA
CASSLRGLGSPLHF TGTGCCAGCAGCTTAAGGGGACTAGGCTCACCCCTCCACTTT NA TRBJ1-6 TRBV7-8 NA
CASSLRGRNTEAFF TGTGCCAGCAGCTTAAGAGGGAGAAACACTGAAGCTTTCTTT NA TRBJ1-1 TRBV11-2 NA
CASSYWGQTPTYEQYF TGTGCCAGCAGTTACTGGGGACAGACTCCGACCTACGAGCAGTACTTC TRBD1 TRBJ2-7 TRBV6-5 NA
CASSSTGRLYF TGTGCCAGCAGCTCGACAGGGCGGTTATATTTT TRBD1 TRBJ1-3 TRBV7-9 NA
CAWSEQGRDGYTF TGTGCCTGGAGTGAACAGGGAAGGGATGGCTACACCTTC NA TRBJ1-2 TRBV30 NA
CASSEAFGGFNEKLFF TGTGCCAGCAGTGAGGCCTTTGGGGGCTTTAATGAAAAACTGTTTTTT NA TRBJ1-4 TRBV6-1 NA
CASSQDLGTGGDTGELFF TGCGCCAGCAGCCAAGATCTGGGGACAGGGGGGGACACCGGGGAGCTGTTTTTT TRBD1 TRBJ2-2 TRBV4-1 NA
CASTIGRVSNQPQHF TGTGCCAGTACCATTGGCAGGGTTAGCAATCAGCCCCAGCATTTT NA TRBJ1-5 TRBV19 NA
CASIGFRRDSPLHF TGTGCCAGCATTGGGTTTCGTCGGGATTCACCCCTCCACTTT NA TRBJ1-6 TRBV2 NA
CASSMRTGDLYGYTF TGTGCCAGTAGTATGAGGACAGGGGACCTCTATGGCTACACCTTC TRBD1 TRBJ1-2 TRBV19 NA
CSVTSGTANEAFF TGCAGCGTTACTTCCGGGACAGCAAATGAAGCTTTCTTT TRBD1 TRBJ1-1 TRBV29-1 NA
CASSSSGTGVHYGYTF TGTGCCAGCAGCTCCTCAGGGACAGGGGTCCACTATGGCTACACCTTC TRBD1 TRBJ1-2 TRBV13 NA
CASSLLSRGNTEAFF TGTGCCAGCAGCTTATTAAGCCGGGGGAACACTGAAGCTTTCTTT NA TRBJ1-1 TRBV7-9 once
CASGTGHYEQYF TGTGCCAGCGGGACAGGGCACTACGAGCAGTACTTC TRBD1 TRBJ2-7 TRBV6-5 once
CASSSTLGAGYTF TGTGCCAGCAGTTCCACCTTAGGGGCCGGCTACACCTTC NA TRBJ1-2 TRBV28 NA